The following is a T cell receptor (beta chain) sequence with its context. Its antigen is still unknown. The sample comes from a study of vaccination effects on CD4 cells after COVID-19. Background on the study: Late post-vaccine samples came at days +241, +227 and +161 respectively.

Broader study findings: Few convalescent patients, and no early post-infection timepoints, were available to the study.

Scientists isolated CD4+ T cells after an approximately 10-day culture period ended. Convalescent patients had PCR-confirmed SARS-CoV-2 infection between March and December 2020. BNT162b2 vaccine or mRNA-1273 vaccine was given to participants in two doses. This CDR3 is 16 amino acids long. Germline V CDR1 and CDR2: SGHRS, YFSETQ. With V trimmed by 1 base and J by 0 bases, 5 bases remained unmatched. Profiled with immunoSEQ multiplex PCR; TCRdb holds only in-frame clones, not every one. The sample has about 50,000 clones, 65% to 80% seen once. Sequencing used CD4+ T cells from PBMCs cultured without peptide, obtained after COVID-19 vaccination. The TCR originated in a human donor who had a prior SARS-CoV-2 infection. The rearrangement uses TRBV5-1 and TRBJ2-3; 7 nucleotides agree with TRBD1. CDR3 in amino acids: CASSLFGRGSTDTQYF. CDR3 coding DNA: TGCGCCAGCAGCTTGTTCGGCAGGGGGAGCACAGATACGCAGTATTTT.